The 26 T cell receptor beta chains listed next were all sequenced from one sample in a study of shared clonotypes between healthy human individuals. The data were produced by immunoSEQ multiplex PCR, yet TCRdb's version contains in-frame clones alone and is incomplete. This repertoire shows over 400,000 clones, 70% to 80% found once; its top ten account for 12%. The specimen was PBMCs. The receptors were gathered from a middle-aged woman in good health. Some clones in this sample may be carry-over from other donors' samples.

The rearrangement links TRBV11-2 to TRBJ2-7, with TRBD2 matching 11 bases. Germline V gene sequence: CDR1 SGHAT, CDR2 FQNNGV. The CDR3 is 14 residues long. The trim removed 6 bases at V and 4 bases at J, leaving 5 bases unmatched. CDR3 protein: CASRKGTSGYEQYF. The DNA for the CDR3 is TGTGCCAGCAGAAAAGGGACTAGCGGATACGAGCAGTACTTC.

At least ten counts were recorded for this clone. DNA of the CDR3: TGTGCCAGCAGCTTGGTCAGCGGGAGCTACGAGCAGTACTTC. Protein product: CASSLVSGSYEQYF. J is TRBJ2-7 and V is TRBV5-5; 8 bases are shared with TRBD2. The CDR3 has 14 amino acids. Per germline, CDR1 SGHKS and CDR2 YYEKEE (reference sequence). The junction had 2 bases not matched to a gene; V was cut back by 0 bases and J by 3 bases.

The CDR3 region has the DNA TGTGCCACCAGCAGAACCAGGGCGAACACCGGGGAGCTGTTTTTT. This encodes CATSRTRANTGELFF. V gene TRBV15 combines with J gene TRBJ2-2; possibly TRBD1 for D (5 bases). The germline gives CDR1 LNHNV, CDR2 YYDKDF (reference sequence). The CDR3 totals 15 residues. V was trimmed by 2 bases and J by 0 bases, leaving 7 bases between them.

The CDR3 DNA follows: TGTGCCAGCAGCTTACAGCTCGGGGAGCAGTTCTTC. Its translation is CASSLQLGEQFF. The chain joins TRBV7-3 to TRBJ2-1; D unresolved. CDR3 length: 12 residues. Germline loops: CDR1 SGHTA, CDR2 FQGTGA. Trimming removed 2 bases at V and 10 bases at J, with 9 bases between.

This clone was detected only once. V usage is TRBV27 and J usage is TRBJ2-7; TRBD1 agrees at 8 bases. The CDR3 is 14 residues long. The V gene's germline CDR1 is MNHEY and CDR2 SMNVEV (reference sequence). Trimming took 6 bases from V and 4 from J; bases not matched to a gene: 8. The CDR3: CASRRMGQEYEQYF. The CDR3 DNA sequence: TGTGCCAGCAGGCGGATGGGACAGGAGTACGAGCAGTACTTC.

CDR3: CSVDLWTMNTEAFF. The CDR3, as DNA: TGCAGCGTTGATTTATGGACAATGAACACTGAAGCTTTCTTT. The chain couples TRBV29-1 to TRBJ1-1, with TRBD1 as a possible D gene (5 bases). This CDR3 spans 14 amino acids. Germline CDR1 is SQVTM and CDR2 is ANQGSEA. The V end was cut by 3 bases, the J end by 0 bases, with 11 bases between.

This chain connects TRBV7-9 to TRBJ1-5, with 7 bases that match TRBD1. The V segment lost 5 bases and the J segment 5 bases; nucleotides outside the gene matches: 6. Germline CDR1 reads SEHNR; CDR2 reads FQNEAQ (reference sequence). The CDR3 runs 14 residues. CDR3 region: CASSQGGNDQPQHF. CDR3 nucleotides: TGTGCCAGCAGCCAGGGGGGTAATGATCAGCCCCAGCATTTT.

V usage is TRBV6-5 and J usage is TRBJ2-1, with unresolved D. V shed 5 bases and J shed 10 bases, with 15 bases lying between them. The CDR3 has 13 amino acids. Germline V gene data show CDR1 as MNHEY and CDR2 as SVGAGI. The CDR3 DNA follows: TGTGCCAGCAGTCGACTTACTGCGGAGGAGCAGTTCTTC. Encoded protein: CASSRLTAEEQFF.

The rearrangement links TRBV5-3 to TRBJ2-7; D assignment may be TRBD1 or TRBD2 (5 bases each). TRBV5-3 is given ORF status, its function remaining uncertain. V was shortened by 2 bases and J by 2 bases, with 17 bases between the two germline ends. The CDR3 is 16 residues long. This chain's CDR3 is CARSFPRDAKTYEQYF. In DNA, the CDR3 is TGTGCCAGAAGCTTCCCCCGGGACGCAAAAACCTACGAGCAGTACTTC.

The V gene is TRBV10-3, the J gene TRBJ2-5; 10 bases are shared with TRBD1. This CDR3 spans 15 amino acids. Germline V gene lookup returns CDR1 ENHRY and CDR2 SYGVKD. Unmatched junction bases numbered 6, after V lost 5 bases and J lost 3 bases. CDR3 coding DNA: TGTGCCATCAGTCGCTCCGGGACAGGGGAAGAGACCCAGTACTTC. This translates into CAISRSGTGEETQYF.

The chain carries TRBV5-6 and TRBJ2-7; a possible D gene is TRBD2 (5 bases). Trimming removed 2 bases from V and 3 bases from J, with 6 bases in between. The CDR3 is 12 residues long. CDR1 SGHDT and CDR2 YYEEEE come from the germline V gene. The CDR3 region is CASSFRGYEQYF. The CDR3 DNA follows: TGTGCCAGCAGCTTTCGGGGCTACGAGCAGTACTTC.

The chain recombines TRBV11-2 with TRBJ2-1, with D possibly matching TRBD2 (6 bases). Trimming removed 5 bases from V and 8 bases from J, with 16 bases in between. Germline V gene lookup returns CDR1 SGHAT and CDR2 FQNNGV. There are 14 residues in the CDR3. The chain's CDR3 is CASSPNSREDEQFF. The CDR3 DNA follows: TGTGCCAGCAGCCCGAATAGCAGGGAGGATGAGCAGTTCTTC.

The CDR3 sequence: CASSILQGARGYTF. DNA for the CDR3: TGTGCCAGTAGTATTTTACAGGGGGCGAGGGGCTACACCTTC. This rearrangement joins TRBV19 to TRBJ1-2; 9 bases are shared with TRBD1. V lost 3 bases, J lost 8 bases, and 7 bases stayed unmatched. Germline loops: CDR1 LNHDA, CDR2 SQIVND (reference sequence). CDR3 length equals 14 residues.

V usage is TRBV6-6 and J usage is TRBJ2-1; 8 bases match TRBD2. The CDR3 totals 15 residues. The germline CDR1 and CDR2 sequences are MNHNY and SVGAGI (reference sequence). After removal of 2 bases from V and 7 bases from J, the junction contained 7 bases not matched to a gene. CDR3: CASSYDGRARNEQFF. CDR3 in DNA: TGTGCCAGCAGTTACGACGGGAGGGCCAGGAATGAGCAGTTCTTC.

This CDR3 is CASRSTGANSYEQYF. In DNA, the CDR3 is TGTGCCAGCAGATCGACAGGGGCTAACTCCTACGAGCAGTACTTC. The chain joins TRBV27 to TRBJ2-7; 8 bases fit TRBD1. Trimming cost V 6 bases and J 0 bases; bases outside gene matches: 7. The CDR3 spans 15 residues. The germline gives CDR1 MNHEY, CDR2 SMNVEV (reference sequence).

V usage is TRBV6-4 and J usage is TRBJ2-2; D assignment may be TRBD1 or TRBD2 (6 bases each). The CDR3 length is 15 residues. The germline gives CDR1 MRHNA, CDR2 SNTAGT. V dropped 2 bases and J dropped 6 bases, with 13 bases sitting between them. CDR3: CASSDPLGGSGELFF. Written as DNA, the CDR3 is TGTGCCAGCAGTGACCCGTTGGGGGGCTCCGGGGAGCTGTTTTTT.

The chain carries TRBV6-6 and TRBJ2-7; 8 positions match TRBD2. The germline gives CDR1 MNHNY, CDR2 SVGAGI (reference sequence). CDR3 length equals 15 residues. Trimming cost V 5 bases and J 2 bases; bases outside gene matches: 8. The CDR3 DNA is TGTGCCAGCAGTGCGGGGGGCGGAGGGGCCTACGAGCAGTACTTC. Protein sequence: CASSAGGGGAYEQYF.

This sequence joins TRBV7-2 and TRBJ2-1, with 7 bases lining up with TRBD1. The germline gives CDR1 SGHTA, CDR2 FQGNSA. Germline trimming cut 3 bases from V and 8 bases from J; bases unmatched to any gene: 10. The CDR3 consists of 15 residues. The CDR3 spells CASSLGQSVIYEQFF. CDR3 sequence (DNA): TGTGCCAGCAGCTTGGGACAGTCCGTCATCTATGAGCAGTTCTTC. Full variable domain (remainder filled in from reference TRBV7-2 and TRBJ2-1): GAGVSQSPSNKVTEKGKDVELRCDPISGHTALYWYRQSLGQGLEFLIYFQGNSAPDKSGLPSDRFSAERTGGSVSTLTIQRTQQEDSAVYLCASSLGQSVIYEQFFGPGTRLTVL.

The chain is built from TRBV27 and TRBJ2-2, with D unclear. The CDR3 runs 13 residues. V lost 5 bases to trimming and J lost 13 bases, with 17 bases between them. The germline gives CDR1 MNHEY, CDR2 SMNVEV (reference sequence). The CDR3 region is CASSPQYQSWLFF. DNA of the CDR3: TGTGCCAGCAGTCCCCAGTACCAGTCCTGGCTGTTTTTT.

The chain carries TRBV7-2 and TRBJ1-2; perhaps TRBD1 as D (6 bases). V lost 5 bases, J lost 4 bases, and 11 bases lay in between. CDR3 length: 13 residues. Germline V CDR1 and CDR2: SGHTA, FQGNSA. The CDR3 loop reads CASSVTGFYGYTF. The CDR3 nucleotides read TGTGCCAGCAGCGTTACAGGGTTCTATGGCTACACCTTC. The entire variable domain, with the rest obtained from reference TRBV7-2 and TRBJ1-2, is as follows: GAGVSQSPSNKVTEKGKDVELRCDPISGHTALYWYRQSLGQGLEFLIYFQGNSAPDKSGLPSDRFSAERTGGSVSTLTIQRTQQEDSAVYLCASSVTGFYGYTFGSGTRLTVV.

This chain connects TRBV11-2 to TRBJ2-3; 8 bases are a match to TRBD1. J gave up 4 bases and V 3 bases, and 6 bases lay outside the gene matches. The CDR3 covers 15 residues. CDR1 is SGHAT, CDR2 FQNNGV, per germline. This chain's CDR3 is CASSFRGQGPDTQYF. The CDR3 coding sequence is TGTGCCAGCAGCTTTCGCGGACAGGGACCAGATACGCAGTATTTT.

This clone appeared many times. The chain is built from TRBV5-4 and TRBJ2-2, with D uncertain. CDR1 and CDR2 from the germline V gene are SGHNT and YYREEE (reference sequence). This CDR3 spans 18 amino acids. V was cut by 0 bases and J by 2 bases, with 17 bases left in between. CDR3 residues: CASSLGTIGTFNTGELFF. CDR3 nucleotide sequence: TGTGCCAGCAGCTTGGGCACAATCGGAACTTTTAACACCGGGGAGCTGTTTTTT. The full variable domain, with the rest looked up from reference TRBV5-4 and TRBJ2-2, is ETGVTQSPTHLIKTRGQQVTLRCSSQSGHNTVSWYQQALGQGPQFIFQYYREEENGRGNFPPRFSGLQFPNYSSELNVNALELDDSALYLCASSLGTIGTFNTGELFFGEGSRLTVL.

The chain is built from TRBV30 and TRBJ2-2; possibly TRBD1 for D (5 bases). Germline lookup yields CDR1 GTSNPN and CDR2 SVGIG (reference sequence). The CDR3 has 12 amino acids. CDR3 nucleotides: TGTGCTCGGCAGGGGAACACCGGGGAGCTGTTTTTT. It yields the protein CARQGNTGELFF.

The chain employs TRBV2 and TRBJ2-1; possible D gene TRBD2, 6 bases. CDR1 is SNHLY, CDR2 FYNNEI, per germline. The CDR3 totals 15 residues. V was cut by 8 bases and J by 7 bases, with 21 bases left in between. The CDR3 region has the DNA TGTGCCAGCTCAAGGGAGGCTCAAGCTTCGAATGAGCAGTTCTTC. The encoded protein is CASSREAQASNEQFF.

The chain links TRBV14 to TRBJ2-1; 14 nucleotides agree with TRBD2. In germline, CDR1 is SGHDN, CDR2 FVKESK. This CDR3 spans 18 amino acids. Losses at the gene ends were 1 base for V and 1 base for J; bases not matched to a gene: 3. CDR3 amino acids: CASSQGGLAGGSYNEQFF. In DNA, the CDR3 is TGTGCCAGCAGCCAAGGCGGACTAGCGGGGGGATCCTACAATGAGCAGTTCTTC.

Concerning this clone: In the same sample, other DNA sequences code for this CDR3. The V call is TRBV29-1, the J call TRBJ2-7; tentative D call: TRBD1 (6 bases). CDR3 size: 12 residues. Trimming stripped 2 bases from V and 3 bases from J, with 8 bases between. In germline, CDR1 is SQVTM, CDR2 ANQGSEA. CDR3 loop: CSVERGGYEQYF. The DNA of the CDR3 is TGCAGCGTTGAACGAGGGGGCTACGAGCAGTACTTC.